This TCR beta chain stems from a study of cytomegalovirus exposure and HLA in healthy donors. Both 60 Vbeta primers and 13 Jbeta primers went into the PCR. Generated by immunoSEQ multiplex PCR, the TCRdb table keeps only in-frame clones and is missing some. This sample yields 150,000 or so clones, of which over 65% are seen a single time; approximately 4% belongs to the top ten. The study's findings and limits: In an earlier analysis, in under 700 donors, most V segments appeared productive either ~90% or ~30% of the time.

As concerns this clone: Its specificity is unknown.

J gave up 3 bases and V 4 bases, and 6 bases lay outside the gene matches. CDR1 is MNHEY and CDR2 is SMNVEV in the germline V gene (reference sequence). This CDR3 is 14 amino acids long. This receptor was taken from a woman aged 40-49 years in good health and CMV-seronegative. Sequencing was done on a sample of PBMCs. The gene calls are TRBV27 and TRBJ2-7; 7 bases align to TRBD2. The DNA for the CDR3 is TGTGCCAGCAGTTACGGACTAGGTGGCTACGAGCAGTACTTC. Translating it yields CASSYGLGGYEQYF.